This T cell receptor beta chain was profiled in a study of T cells in Graves' hyperthyroidism and ophthalmopathy. Study-wide results and caveats: Ophthalmopathy and stable hyperthyroidism were separated by a 13 V-J model.

The investigators amplified TCR beta CDR3 regions from RNA transcripts. In the first-round RT-PCR of the TCR CDR3, the HTBI primer set was used. TCRdb reanalysed the multiplex PCR reads using MiXCR and keeps one entry per CDR3 protein. The sample lists under 450,000 distinct CDR3 sequences; 15% to 18% were seen once. This clonotype was counted many times. Its antigen is unknown. V was pared by 5 bases and J by 5 bases, with 15 bases between. From germline, CDR1 is SEHNR and CDR2 FQNEAQ (reference sequence). CDR3 size: 15 residues. Based on clinical symptoms, serum thyroxine and TRAb, thyroid ultrasound and orbital computed tomography, diagnoses were reached. Source material for PBMCs was 9 to 10 ml fresh peripheral blood.

This TCR came from a woman younger than 30 with Graves' hyperthyroidism. Sequencing used blood. The rearrangement joins TRBV7-9 to TRBJ1-4; D is perhaps TRBD1 (6 bases). The CDR3 sequence is CASSRGTYSNEKLFF. The DNA of the CDR3 is TGTGCCAGCAGCCGTGGGACATACTCCAATGAAAAACTGTTTTTT.